This T cell receptor beta chain was retrieved from a study of cytomegalovirus exposure and HLA in healthy donors. Note on this clone: Its antigen is not known.

Each donor's status was that of a healthy bone marrow donor. The PCR made use of 60 Vbeta and 13 Jbeta primers. The method was immunoSEQ multiplex PCR; TCRdb's version includes in-frame clones alone and lacks a portion of them. There are 120,000 to 150,000 clones in the sample; under 70% occur only once, and 6.5% lies in the top ten. Broader study findings: Overall, roughly 170 TCR beta chains were annotated as cytomegalovirus-associated.

This CDR3 contains 13 residues. Germline CDR1 LGHNA, CDR2 YNFKEQ. V gene TRBV4-2 combines with J gene TRBJ2-5; D is unresolved. The J call may not be correct, given that the DNA end is closer to TRBJ2-7. What was sequenced was PBMCs. The origin of this receptor is a woman aged 55 to 70 in good health and CMV-seronegative. This CDR3 is CASSQVSAYEQYF. In nucleotides, the CDR3 is TGTGCCAGCAGCCAAGTAAGCGCCTACGAGCAGTACTTC.